These 9 T cell receptor beta chains came from one sample sequenced in a study of T cells expressing NK-cell markers. After re-calling the 5' RACE reads, TCRdb lists one entry per CDR3 protein, DNA absent. Reported are nearly 8,000 distinct CDR3 sequences; the ten largest clones contain less than 11%. The specimen sequenced was blood T cells: a sorted CD56 or NKG2C T cell subset, CD4+ or CD8+ T cells, or bulk PBMC T cells (not recorded which). These receptors all come from a man aged 18 to 35 in good health.

The CDR3 sequence: CASSLSPLERSILNEQFF. The rearrangement uses TRBV28 and TRBJ2-1. The germline CDR1 and CDR2 sequences are MDHEN and SYDVKM. The CDR3 has 18 residues.

The gene calls are TRBV11-2 and TRBJ2-4; the TCRdb D gene call, TRBD2, has no DNA to confirm it. Germline assignment: CDR1 SGHAT and CDR2 FQNNGV. The CDR3 runs to 17 residues. The chain's CDR3 is CASSFGIAGGPVNIQYF.

The chain recombines TRBV20-1 with TRBJ1-1. Germline lookup yields CDR1 DFQATT and CDR2 SNEGSKA (reference sequence). The CDR3 spans 14 residues. Here the CDR3 reads CSAGGTLHETEAFF.

Measured by frequency, this clonotype is medium-sized (0.01 to 0.1%). The chain employs TRBV20-1 and TRBJ1-1. Germline V gives CDR1 DFQATT, CDR2 SNEGSKA (reference sequence). The CDR3 contains 16 residues. CDR3 region: CSATWWKVHPNTEAFF.

This clonotype ranks as medium-sized in terms of frequency. The chain carries TRBV4-1 and TRBJ2-1; checking the TCRdb D call of TRBD1 is not possible without DNA. This CDR3 has 16 amino acids. Germline-derived CDR1 and CDR2 are MGHRA and YSYEKL. CDR3 sequence: CASSQTGGRGINEQFF.

Measured by frequency, this clonotype is medium-sized (0.01 to 0.1%). The chain links TRBV7-9 to TRBJ2-1; there is no DNA to check the TCRdb D call of TRBD2. Germline CDR1 SEHNR, CDR2 FQNEAQ (reference sequence). This CDR3 has 14 amino acids. The CDR3 loop reads CASSPGTSENEQFF.

This clonotype shows up as medium-sized by frequency. The chain recombines TRBV16 with TRBJ1-2. The CDR3 is 15 residues long. The germline V gene has CDR1 KGHSY and CDR2 FQNENV. This chain's CDR3 is CASSQSAAANYGYTF.

The gene calls are TRBV7-9 and TRBJ2-7; TCRdb indicates TRBD1, and absent DNA this call remains unverified. This CDR3 has 17 amino acids. CDR1 SEHNR and CDR2 FQNEAQ come from the germline V gene (reference sequence). The CDR3 reads CASSLAPPGRGSYEQYF. The full variable domain, completed using reference TRBV7-9 and TRBJ2-7, is DTGVSQNPRHKITKRGQNVTFRCDPISEHNRLYWYRQTLGQGPEFLTYFQNEAQLEKSRLLSDRFSAERPKGSFSTLEIQRTEQGDSAMYLCASSLAPPGRGSYEQYFGPGTRLTVT.

This chain links TRBV7-9 with TRBJ2-7; no DNA is available, so the TRBD2 call from TCRdb remains unchecked. The CDR3 has 14 amino acids. Germline V lookup: CDR1 SEHNR, CDR2 FQNEAQ (reference sequence). The CDR3 region is CASSSGTYSYEQYF.